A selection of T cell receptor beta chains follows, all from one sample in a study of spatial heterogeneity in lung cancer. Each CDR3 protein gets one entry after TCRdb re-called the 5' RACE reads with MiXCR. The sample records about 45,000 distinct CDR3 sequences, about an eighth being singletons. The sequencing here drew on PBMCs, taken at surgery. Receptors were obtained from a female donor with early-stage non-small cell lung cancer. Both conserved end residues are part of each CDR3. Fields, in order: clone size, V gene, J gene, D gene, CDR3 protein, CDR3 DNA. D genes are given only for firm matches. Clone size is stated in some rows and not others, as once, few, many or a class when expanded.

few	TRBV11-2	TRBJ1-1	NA	CASSAEGLTEAFF	TGTGCCAGCAGCGCCGAGGGGCTCACTGAAGCTTTCTTT
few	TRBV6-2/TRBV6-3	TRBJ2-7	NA	CASSYGVGARGSYEQYF	TGTGCCAGCAGTTACGGGGTAGGCGCCAGGGGATCCTACGAGCAGTACTTC
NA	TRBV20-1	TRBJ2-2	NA	CSARDQAGGELFF	TGCAGTGCTAGAGATCAGGCGGGCGGGGAGCTGTTTTTT
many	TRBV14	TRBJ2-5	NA	CASSDVPQETQYF	TGTGCCAGCAGCGACGTCCCCCAAGAGACCCAGTACTTC
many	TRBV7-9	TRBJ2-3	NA	CAGTDTDTQYF	TGTGCCGGAACGGACACAGATACGCAGTATTTT
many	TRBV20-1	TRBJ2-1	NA	CSASGGASSGEQFF	TGCAGTGCTAGTGGGGGGGCCAGTTCCGGTGAGCAGTTCTTC
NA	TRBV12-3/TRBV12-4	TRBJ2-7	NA	CASSNWEGYEQYF	TGTGCCAGCAGTAACTGGGAAGGCTACGAGCAGTACTTC
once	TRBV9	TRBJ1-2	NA	CASSVGGPNYGYTF	TGTGCCAGCAGCGTAGGCGGTCCCAACTATGGCTACACCTTC
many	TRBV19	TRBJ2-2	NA	CASSRSGPPNTGELFF	TGTGCCAGTAGTCGTTCTGGGCCACCCAACACCGGGGAGCTGTTTTTT
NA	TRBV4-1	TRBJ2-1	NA	CASSHPEDEQFF	TGCGCCAGCAGCCACCCAGAAGATGAGCAGTTCTTC
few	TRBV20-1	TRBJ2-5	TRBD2	CSARPAGTPQETQYF	TGCAGTGCTAGACCAGCGGGGACTCCGCAAGAGACCCAGTACTTC
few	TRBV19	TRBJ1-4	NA	CASSFRRTTATNEKLFF	TGTGCCAGTAGTTTTCGGAGGACAACTGCAACTAATGAAAAACTGTTTTTT
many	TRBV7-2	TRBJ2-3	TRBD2	CASSELAGGRETQYF	TGTGCCAGCAGCGAACTAGCGGGGGGAAGGGAGACGCAGTATTTT
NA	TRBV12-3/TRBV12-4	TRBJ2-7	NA	CASSSFGGPIYEQYF	TGTGCCAGCAGTTCTTTTGGGGGGCCCATCTACGAGCAGTACTTC
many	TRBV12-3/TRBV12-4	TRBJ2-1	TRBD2	CASSLIAGGSPPANEQFF	TGTGCCAGCAGTTTAATAGCGGGGGGGTCCCCTCCGGCCAATGAGCAGTTCTTC
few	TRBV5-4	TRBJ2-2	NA	CASSLAGGFTGELFF	TGTGCCAGCAGCTTGGCCGGTGGATTCACCGGGGAGCTGTTTTTT
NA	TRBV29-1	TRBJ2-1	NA	CSATQGNSYNEQFF	TGCAGCGCAACGCAGGGGAACTCCTACAATGAGCAGTTCTTC
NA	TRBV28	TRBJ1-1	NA	CASSFGTFNTEAFF	TGTGCCAGCAGTTTCGGCACTTTCAACACTGAAGCTTTCTTT
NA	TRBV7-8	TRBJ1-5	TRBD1	CASSVQGHSNQPQHF	TGTGCCAGCAGCGTACAGGGGCATAGCAATCAGCCCCAGCATTTT
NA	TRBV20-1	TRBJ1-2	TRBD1	CSAPPGQGYGYTF	TGCAGTGCTCCGCCGGGACAGGGATATGGCTACACCTTC